This TCR beta chain was documented in a study of cytomegalovirus exposure and HLA in healthy donors. Points from the study as a whole: It was 150 to 200 TCR beta chains that were listed as cytomegalovirus-associated.

This CDR3 has 15 amino acids. CDR1 SGHNT and CDR2 YYREEE come from the germline V gene (reference sequence). Deletions cut 1 base from V and 0 bases from J, with 11 bases between. Sequencing used immunoSEQ multiplex PCR; TCRdb keeps in-frame clones, though not all of them. The sample has 150,000 to 200,000 clones; over 65% are singletons. Donors came from a validation cohort of over a hundred subjects, distinct from the first 666-subject cohort. As regards this clone: Its matching antigen is unknown.

This receptor was identified in a man younger than 30 in good health and CMV-seropositive. The sequencing sample was made of PBMCs. The chain couples TRBV5-4 to TRBJ2-7, with unresolved D. Here the CDR3 DNA reads TGTGCCAGCAGCTTGAGAGGCCGGAGCTCCTACGAGCAGTACTTC. Encoded protein: CASSLRGRSSYEQYF. The entire variable domain, with the rest obtained from reference TRBV5-4 and TRBJ2-7, is as follows: ETGVTQSPTHLIKTRGQQVTLRCSSQSGHNTVSWYQQALGQGPQFIFQYYREEENGRGNFPPRFSGLQFPNYSSELNVNALELDDSALYLCASSLRGRSSYEQYFGPGTRLTVT.